The 10 T cell receptor beta chains listed next were all sequenced from one sample in a study of T-cell memory formation after mild COVID-19. TCRdb redid the calling of the 5' RACE reads with MiXCR, one entry per CDR3 protein. Of some 300,000 distinct CDR3 sequences in the sample, 20% to 25% were seen once. Sequencing used PBMCs or a T cell subset sorted from them (not recorded which). These receptors were collected from a man younger than 35 who had mild COVID-19 (a few samples of this study predate the infection). Cell type and time point are not known.

The chain uses TRBV6-5 and TRBJ1-2; no definite D call. Germline loops: CDR1 MNHEY, CDR2 SVGAGI. The CDR3 has 12 amino acids. Trimming took 7 bases from V and 2 from J, leaving 8 bases between them. In DNA, the CDR3 is TGTGCCAGCAAAGACACAAACTATGGCTACACCTTC. Translating gives CASKDTNYGYTF.

This chain joins TRBV4-2 and TRBJ2-3; 7 nucleotides line up with TRBD2. V dropped 4 bases and J dropped 2; count of bases not matched to a gene: 6. Per the germline V gene, CDR1 is LGHNA and CDR2 is YNFKEQ. The length of the CDR3 is 15 residues. The CDR3 bases are TGTGCCAGCAGCCCAAAGCGGGGAGCCACAGATACGCAGTATTTT. This encodes CASSPKRGATDTQYF.

The chain links TRBV25-1 to TRBJ2-3; 10 bases line up with TRBD2. The J segment lost 6 bases and the V segment lost 8 bases, leaving 8 bases of the junction unmatched. The germline gives CDR1 MGHDK, CDR2 SYGVNS. This CDR3 is 14 amino acids long. The CDR3 coding sequence is TGTGCCAGCGGCTCTAGCGGGGGTGGGGATACGCAGTATTTT. Translated, it gives CASGSSGGGDTQYF. Filled out from reference TRBV25-1 and TRBJ2-3, the complete variable domain reads EADIYQTPRYLVIGTGKKITLECSQTMGHDKMYWYQQDPGMELHLIHYSYGVNSTEKGDLSSESTVSRIRTEHFPLTLESARPSHTSQYLCASGSSGGGDTQYFGPGTRLTVL.

This clonotype has only a few counts. The chain carries TRBV4-3 and TRBJ2-7; 8 bases are a match to TRBD2. The germline V gene encodes CDR1 LGHNA and CDR2 YSLEER. CDR3 length equals 16 residues. V trimming: 2 bases; J trimming: 0 bases; junction bases outside the gene matches: 6. CDR3 sequence reads: CASSQSLAGASYEQYF. The CDR3 DNA reads TGCGCCAGCAGCCAAAGCCTAGCGGGTGCCTCCTACGAGCAGTACTTC.

This clonotype showed up many times. The V and J genes are TRBV12-3 or TRBV12-4 and TRBJ1-6, with D possibly being TRBD1 (5 bases). V shed 6 bases and J shed 3 bases, with 18 bases lying between them. The CDR3 contains 17 residues. This CDR3 reads CASSHLGVSRYNSPLHF. The CDR3 DNA reads TGTGCCAGCAGCCATTTGGGGGTCTCCCGCTATAATTCACCCCTCCACTTT.

This chain connects TRBV24-1 to TRBJ1-1, with 8 bases aligning to TRBD1. The CDR3 extends over 17 amino acids. J was trimmed by 2 bases and V by 7 bases; bases with no gene match: 14. Germline V lookup: CDR1 KGHDR, CDR2 SFDVKD. This CDR3 is CATSPTPGGQVNTEAFF. Written as DNA, the CDR3 is TGTGCCACCAGCCCCACGCCGGGGGGACAGGTAAACACTGAAGCTTTCTTT.

As for this clonotype: Since a much larger clone is just one base distant, this may be a read error. The CDR3 sequence is CAISEQEILAGMETQYF. In DNA form, the CDR3 reads TGTGCCATCAGTGAGCAGGAAATACTAGCGGGCATGGAGACCCAGTACTTC. V is TRBV10-3 and J is TRBJ2-5, with 9 bases aligning to TRBD2. The CDR3 sequence is 17 residues long. Germline CDR1 is ENHRY and CDR2 is SYGVKD. With 2 bases clipped from V and 5 bases from J, the junction kept 12 bases outside the gene matches.

The genes are TRBV7-9 and TRBJ2-2; tentatively, D is TRBD1 (6 bases). Between the trimmed V and J ends, which lost 1 base and 3 bases, there was a span of 6 bases. CDR3 length equals 14 residues. The germline V gene encodes CDR1 SEHNR and CDR2 FQNEAQ (reference sequence). The CDR3 loop is CASSLGGHTGELFF. The CDR3 DNA reads TGTGCCAGCAGCTTAGGGGGGCACACCGGGGAGCTGTTTTTT.

This clonotype has just one count. The chain couples TRBV2 to TRBJ2-2; D might be TRBD2 (6 bases). Germline V gives CDR1 SNHLY, CDR2 FYNNEI. The CDR3 is made up of 16 amino acids. Trimming took 4 bases from V and 6 from J, leaving 18 bases between them. For the CDR3, the DNA is TGTGCCAGCAGTGTTAGCGGCGGAGGCTTCCCCGGGGAGCTGTTTTTT. Translated, it gives CASSVSGGGFPGELFF.

In this sample, this clonotype turned up a few times. The rearrangement uses TRBV5-1 and TRBJ2-7; D unclear. The V end was cut by 2 bases, the J end by 2 bases, with 11 bases between. The CDR3 contains 14 residues. The germline gives CDR1 SGHRS, CDR2 YFSETQ. The CDR3 DNA is TGCGCCAGCAGCTTTCTTGGGCAGGCCTACGAGCAGTACTTC. Translated: CASSFLGQAYEQYF.